This TCR beta chain was documented in a study of blood T cell repertoires in COVID-19. Overall study context: Samples representing acute and convalescent COVID-19 were sourced from the United States, Italy and Spain.

Participants were placed into cohorts based on the clinical history they reported. TCRdb's table, derived via immunoSEQ multiplex PCR, lists solely in-frame clones and lacks some. The data hold approximately 330,000 clones, with roughly 86% observed a single time. V lost 6 bases and J lost 3, with 9 bases in between. Looked up from germline, CDR1 is DFQATT and CDR2 is SNEGSKA (reference sequence). The CDR3 is 11 amino acids. Sequences were obtained from PBMCs or T cells enriched from blood (not recorded which). The TCR sequence derives from a woman in her 30s who had recovered from COVID-19. This chain joins TRBV20-1 and TRBJ2-7, with D hard to call. The DNA of the CDR3 is TGCAGTGCCCTTAGTAGCTACGAGCAGTACTTC. Amino acids: CSALSSYEQYF.